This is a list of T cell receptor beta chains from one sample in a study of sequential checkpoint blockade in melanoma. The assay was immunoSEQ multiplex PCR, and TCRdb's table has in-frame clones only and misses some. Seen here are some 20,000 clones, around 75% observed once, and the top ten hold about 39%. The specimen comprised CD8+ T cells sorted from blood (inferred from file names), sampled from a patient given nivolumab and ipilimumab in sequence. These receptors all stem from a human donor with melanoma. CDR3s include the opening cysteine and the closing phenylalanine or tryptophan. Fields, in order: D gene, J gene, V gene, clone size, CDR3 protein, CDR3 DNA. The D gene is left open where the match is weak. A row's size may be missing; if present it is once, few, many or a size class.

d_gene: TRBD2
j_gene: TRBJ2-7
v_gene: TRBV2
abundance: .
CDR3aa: CASEGLARELNDEQYF
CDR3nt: TGTGCCAGCGAGGGACTAGCAAGGGAGCTTAACGACGAGCAGTACTTC

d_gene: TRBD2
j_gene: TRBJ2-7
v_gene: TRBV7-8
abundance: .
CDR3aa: CASSLSGGGYEQYF
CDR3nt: TGTGCCAGCAGCTTATCGGGAGGAGGCTACGAGCAGTACTTC

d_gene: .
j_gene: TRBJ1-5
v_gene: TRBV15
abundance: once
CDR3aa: CATSRAGSGNQPQHF
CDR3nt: TGTGCCACCAGCAGAGCAGGTTCGGGCAATCAGCCCCAGCATTTT

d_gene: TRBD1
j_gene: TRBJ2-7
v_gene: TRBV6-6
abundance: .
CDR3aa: CASSYSAGGYEQYF
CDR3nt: TGTGCCAGCAGTTACTCGGCAGGGGGCTACGAGCAGTACTTC

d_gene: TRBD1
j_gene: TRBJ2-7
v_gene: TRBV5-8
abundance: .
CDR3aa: CASSFFIGTVSYEQYF
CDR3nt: TGTGCCAGCAGCTTCTTTATAGGGACAGTCTCCTACGAGCAGTACTTC

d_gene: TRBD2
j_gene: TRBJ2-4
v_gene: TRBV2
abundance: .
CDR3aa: CASRTASGMENIQYF
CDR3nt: TGTGCCAGCAGGACAGCTAGCGGGATGGAAAACATTCAGTACTTC

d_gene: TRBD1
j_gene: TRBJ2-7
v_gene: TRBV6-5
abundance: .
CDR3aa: CASRTGTGGRNEQYF
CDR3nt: TGTGCCAGCAGGACCGGGACAGGGGGCCGGAACGAGCAGTACTTC

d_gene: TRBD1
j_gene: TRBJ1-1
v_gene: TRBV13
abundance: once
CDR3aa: CASSPYDRGRTEAFF
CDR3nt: TGTGCCAGCAGCCCCTACGACAGGGGGCGAACTGAAGCTTTCTTT

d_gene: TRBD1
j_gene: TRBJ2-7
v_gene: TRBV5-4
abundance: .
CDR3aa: CASSFGTGVYEQYF
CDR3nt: TGTGCCAGCAGCTTCGGGACAGGGGTATACGAGCAGTACTTC

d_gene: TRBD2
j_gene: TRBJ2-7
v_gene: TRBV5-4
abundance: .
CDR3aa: CASSPGTSGRYEQYF
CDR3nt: TGTGCCAGCAGCCCCGGGACTAGCGGGAGGTACGAGCAGTACTTC

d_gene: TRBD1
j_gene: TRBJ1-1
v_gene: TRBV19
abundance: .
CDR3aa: CASSIGRQGADTEAFF
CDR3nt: TGTGCCAGTAGTATAGGAAGACAGGGGGCTGACACTGAAGCTTTCTTT

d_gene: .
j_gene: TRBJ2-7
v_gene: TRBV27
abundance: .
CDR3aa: CASSFDEQYF
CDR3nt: TGTGCCAGCAGTTTCGACGAGCAGTACTTC

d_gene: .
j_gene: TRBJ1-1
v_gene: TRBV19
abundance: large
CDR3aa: CASSIRPFHTEAFF
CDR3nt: TGTGCCAGTAGTATTCGTCCCTTCCACACTGAAGCTTTCTTT

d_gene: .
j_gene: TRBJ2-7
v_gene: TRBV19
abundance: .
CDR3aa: CASSIGGITYEQYF
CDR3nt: TGTGCCAGTAGTATCGGGGGAATCACCTACGAGCAGTACTTC

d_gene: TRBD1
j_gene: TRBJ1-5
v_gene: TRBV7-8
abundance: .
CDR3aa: CASSSGQGGNQPQHF
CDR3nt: TGTGCCAGCAGCTCGGGACAGGGTGGCAATCAGCCCCAGCATTTT

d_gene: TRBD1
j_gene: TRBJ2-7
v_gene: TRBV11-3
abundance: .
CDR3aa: CASSLGQGASYEQYF
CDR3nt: TGTGCCAGCAGCTTAGGACAGGGTGCTTCCTACGAGCAGTACTTC

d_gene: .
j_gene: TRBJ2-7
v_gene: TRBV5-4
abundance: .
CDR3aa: CASSLAEGGPSYEQYF
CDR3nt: TGTGCCAGCAGCTTGGCCGAAGGCGGGCCCTCCTACGAGCAGTACTTC

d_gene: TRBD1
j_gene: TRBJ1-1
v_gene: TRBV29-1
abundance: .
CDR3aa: CSVEVMDRGSEAFF
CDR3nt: TGCAGCGTTGAAGTAATGGACAGGGGATCTGAAGCTTTCTTT

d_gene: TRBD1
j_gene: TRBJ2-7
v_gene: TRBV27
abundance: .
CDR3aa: CASSPRGQGFEQYF
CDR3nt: TGTGCCAGCAGTCCTCGCGGACAGGGCTTCGAGCAGTACTTC

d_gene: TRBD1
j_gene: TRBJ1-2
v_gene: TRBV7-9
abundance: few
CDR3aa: CASSPAGQGGYGYTF
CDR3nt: TGTGCCAGCAGCCCCGCTGGACAGGGGGGATATGGCTACACCTTC

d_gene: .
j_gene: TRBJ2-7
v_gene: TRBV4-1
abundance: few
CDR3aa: CASSQEHGYEQYF
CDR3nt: TGCGCCAGCAGCCAAGAACACGGGTACGAGCAGTACTTC

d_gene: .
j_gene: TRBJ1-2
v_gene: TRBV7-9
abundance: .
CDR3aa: CASSLGRAGYTF
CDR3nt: TGTGCCAGCAGCCTGGGGAGGGCTGGCTACACCTTC

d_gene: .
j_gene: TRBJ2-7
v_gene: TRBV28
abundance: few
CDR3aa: CASSLSLLQSSYEQYF
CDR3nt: TGTGCCAGCAGTTTATCCCTCTTACAAAGCTCCTACGAGCAGTACTTC

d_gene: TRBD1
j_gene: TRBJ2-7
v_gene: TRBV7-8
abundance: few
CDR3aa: CASSGGQGVTYEQYF
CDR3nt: TGTGCCAGCAGCGGGGGACAGGGGGTCACCTACGAGCAGTACTTC

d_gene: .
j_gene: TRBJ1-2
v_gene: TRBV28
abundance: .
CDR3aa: CASTLTGTTWGYTF
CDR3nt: TGTGCCAGCACCCTAACAGGGACCACTTGGGGCTACACCTTC

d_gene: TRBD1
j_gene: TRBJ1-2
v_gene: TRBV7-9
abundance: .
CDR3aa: CASSLVGQGLRYTF
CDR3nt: TGTGCCAGCAGCCTAGTAGGACAGGGGTTGCGCTACACCTTC

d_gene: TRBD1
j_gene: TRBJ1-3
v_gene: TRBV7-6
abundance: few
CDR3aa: CASSLVRGAFSGNTIYF
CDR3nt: TGTGCCAGCAGCTTAGTCAGGGGGGCCTTCTCTGGAAACACCATATATTTT

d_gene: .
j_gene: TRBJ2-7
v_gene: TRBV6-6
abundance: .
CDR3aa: CASTPGIYEQYF
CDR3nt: TGTGCCAGCACTCCAGGGATATACGAGCAGTACTTC

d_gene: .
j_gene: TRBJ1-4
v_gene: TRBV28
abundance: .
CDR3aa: CASSLYRVLNEKLFF
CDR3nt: TGTGCCAGCAGTTTATATCGGGTTCTTAATGAAAAACTGTTTTTT

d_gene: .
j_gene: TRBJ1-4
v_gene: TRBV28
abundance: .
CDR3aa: CASSLGRTATNEKLFF
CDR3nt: TGTGCCAGCAGTTTAGGAAGGACTGCAACTAATGAAAAACTGTTTTTT

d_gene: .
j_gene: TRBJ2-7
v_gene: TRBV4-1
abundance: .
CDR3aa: CASSQGIDYEQYF
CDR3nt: TGCGCCAGCAGCCAAGGCATAGACTACGAGCAGTACTTC

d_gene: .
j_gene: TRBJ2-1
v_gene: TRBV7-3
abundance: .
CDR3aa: CASSFRDRGGPHNEQFF
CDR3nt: TGTGCCAGCAGCTTCCGCGACCGGGGAGGCCCTCACAATGAGCAGTTCTTC

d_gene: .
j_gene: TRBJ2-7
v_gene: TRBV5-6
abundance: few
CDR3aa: CASSPGSRYEQYF
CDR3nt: TGTGCCAGCAGCCCGGGGTCTCGCTACGAGCAGTACTTC

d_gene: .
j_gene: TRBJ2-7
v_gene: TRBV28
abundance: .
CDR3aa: CASSFFSNEQYF
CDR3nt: TGTGCCAGCAGTTTCTTTAGCAACGAGCAGTACTTC

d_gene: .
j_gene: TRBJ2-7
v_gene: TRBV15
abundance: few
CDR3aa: CATSRDRQSNYEQYF
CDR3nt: TGTGCCACCAGCAGAGATCGACAGTCGAACTACGAGCAGTACTTC

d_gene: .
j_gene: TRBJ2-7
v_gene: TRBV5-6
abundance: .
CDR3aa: CASSLGGSGVFGEQYF
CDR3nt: TGTGCCAGCAGCTTGGGGGGGTCAGGGGTGTTTGGCGAGCAGTACTTC

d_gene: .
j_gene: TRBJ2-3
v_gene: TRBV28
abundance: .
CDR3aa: CASAFVAGTDTQYF
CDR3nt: TGTGCCAGCGCGTTTGTTGCGGGTACAGATACGCAGTATTTT

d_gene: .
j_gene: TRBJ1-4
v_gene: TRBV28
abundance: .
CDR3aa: CASSPLRGGRANEKLFF
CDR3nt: TGTGCCAGCAGTCCCCTTAGGGGCGGGAGGGCTAATGAAAAACTGTTTTTT

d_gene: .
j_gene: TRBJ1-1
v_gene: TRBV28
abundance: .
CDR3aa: CASSLAVQTNTEAFF
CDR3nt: TGTGCCAGCAGTTTAGCGGTACAAACGAACACTGAAGCTTTCTTT

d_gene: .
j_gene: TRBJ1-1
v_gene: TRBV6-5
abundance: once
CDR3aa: CASSYPVGQLNTEAFF
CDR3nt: TGTGCCAGCAGTTACCCGGTCGGACAGCTGAACACTGAAGCTTTCTTT

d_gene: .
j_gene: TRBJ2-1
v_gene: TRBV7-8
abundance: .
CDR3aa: CASSLVQGYNEQFF
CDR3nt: TGTGCCAGCAGCTTAGTACAGGGCTACAATGAGCAGTTCTTC

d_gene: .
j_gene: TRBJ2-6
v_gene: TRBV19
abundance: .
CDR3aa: CASSPSLSSGANVLTF
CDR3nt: TGTGCCAGTTCTCCGTCGCTTAGTTCTGGGGCCAACGTCCTGACTTTC

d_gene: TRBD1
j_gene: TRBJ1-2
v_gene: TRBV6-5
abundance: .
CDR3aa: CASSYQTGGTYGYTF
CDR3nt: TGTGCCAGCAGTTACCAGACAGGGGGCACCTATGGCTACACCTTC

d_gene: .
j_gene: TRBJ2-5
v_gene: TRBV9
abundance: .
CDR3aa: CASSGGPRGEQYF
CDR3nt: TGTGCCAGCAGCGGAGGCCCCCGTGGGGAGCAGTACTTC